This TCR beta chain emerged from a study of cytomegalovirus exposure and HLA in healthy donors. Findings and limits, study-wide: In an earlier analysis, in some 500 donors, most V segments appeared productive either ~90% or ~30% of the time.

This clone has more than one count but fewer than ten. Its specificity is unknown. The CDR3 has 14 residues. Deletions cut 6 bases from V and 5 bases from J, with 16 bases between. Looked up from germline, CDR1 is MNHEY and CDR2 is SMNVEV (reference sequence). Primers for the PCR totalled 60 Vbeta and 13 Jbeta. TCRdb keeps only in-frame clones here, not all; method: immunoSEQ multiplex PCR. The sample lists over 100,000 clones, approximately 10% occurring once. Sequencing used PBMCs. This TCR was sampled from a woman between 40 and 50 years old in good health and CMV-seropositive. This chain uses TRBV27 with TRBJ2-5; TRBD1 is a possible D gene (6 bases). In DNA, the CDR3 is TGTGCCAGCAGACGGGACACCGTTCCGGAGACCCAGTACTTC. This gives the protein CASRRDTVPETQYF.